Shown below are 27 T cell receptor beta chains from a single sample sequenced in a study of blood T cell repertoires in COVID-19. Sequencing used immunoSEQ multiplex PCR; TCRdb keeps in-frame clones, though not all of them. The sample lists about 150,000 clones, about 85% occurring once. Material: PBMCs or T cells enriched from blood (not recorded which). These receptors all stem from a woman aged 40 to 49 who had recovered from COVID-19.

The chain has TRBV6-1 and TRBJ2-2; the match to TRBD2 covers 11 bases. Germline CDR1 MNHNS, CDR2 SASEGT. J gave up 2 bases and V 4 bases, and 3 bases lay outside the gene matches. This CDR3 has 16 amino acids. The CDR3 loop reads CASSGGLAENTGELFF. In DNA form, the CDR3 reads TGTGCCAGCAGTGGGGGACTAGCGGAAAACACCGGGGAGCTGTTTTTT.

This chain links TRBV7-9 with TRBJ1-5; D possibly corresponds to TRBD1 (5 bases). Per the germline V gene, CDR1 is SEHNR and CDR2 is FQNEAQ (reference sequence). V was clipped by 4 bases and J by 6 bases, with 10 bases between them. The CDR3 runs 13 residues. Written as DNA, the CDR3 is TGTGCCAGCAGCTCGGCGGGGGGTCAGCCCCAGCATTTT. This sequence encodes CASSSAGGQPQHF.

The rearrangement uses TRBV5-1 and TRBJ1-2, with D perhaps matching TRBD1 (6 bases). The CDR3 covers 13 residues. Germline-derived CDR1 and CDR2 are SGHRS and YFSETQ. Trimming cost V 5 bases and J 2 bases, with 10 bases left between them. This chain's CDR3 is CASRQGLNYGYTF. In DNA form, the CDR3 reads TGCGCCAGCAGACAGGGCCTGAACTATGGCTACACCTTC. The whole variable domain, filled in from reference TRBV5-1 and TRBJ1-2, reads KAGVTQTPRYLIKTRGQQVTLSCSPISGHRSVSWYQQTPGQGLQFLFEYFSETQRNKGNFPGRFSGRQFSNSRSEMNVSTLELGDSALYLCASRQGLNYGYTFGSGTRLTVV.

The rearrangement joins TRBV7-3 to TRBJ2-3, with 9 bases fitting TRBD2. Germline V gene sequence: CDR1 SGHTA, CDR2 FQGTGA. The CDR3 covers 17 residues. Unmatched junction bases numbered 8, after V lost 0 bases and J lost 4 bases. CDR3 amino acids: CASSLTTGREGPDTQYF. In nucleotides, the CDR3 is TGTGCCAGCAGCTTAACGACTGGGCGGGAGGGCCCAGATACGCAGTATTTT.

This clone appeared many times. J is TRBJ1-2 and V is TRBV19; D not certain. The ends were cut back, 3 bases at V and 0 bases at J, with 8 bases in the middle. The CDR3 is 14 amino acids. The germline V gene has CDR1 LNHDA and CDR2 SQIVND (reference sequence). The CDR3 coding sequence is TGTGCCAGTAGTATGGGGAGAACTAACTATGGCTACACCTTC. This translates into CASSMGRTNYGYTF.

The gene calls are TRBV18 and TRBJ1-2; D is possibly TRBD1 (6 bases). V lost 8 bases, J lost 4 bases, and 14 bases lay in between. The length of the CDR3 is 13 residues. Germline V gene data show CDR1 as KGHSH and CDR2 as LQKENI. CDR3 bases: TGTGCCAGCAGGACAGAAGAGACCTATGGCTACACCTTC. This encodes CASRTEETYGYTF.

CDR3 loop: CASSQAGLAGGYEQYF. For the CDR3, the DNA is TGCGCCAGCAGCCAAGCGGGACTAGCGGGGGGCTACGAGCAGTACTTC. J is TRBJ2-7 and V is TRBV4-1; 15 bases align to TRBD2. Germline CDR1 is MGHRA and CDR2 is YSYEKL. V was clipped by 1 base and J by 3 bases; unmatched bases: 1. The CDR3 covers 16 residues.

The chain links TRBV6-5 to TRBJ2-7; a weak D match, TRBD1 (6 bases). Germline CDR1 reads MNHEY; CDR2 reads SVGAGI. V was clipped by 2 bases and J by 3 bases, with 8 bases between them. CDR3 length: 13 amino acids. Here the CDR3 reads CASSYVRGYEQYF. In nucleotides, the CDR3 is TGTGCCAGCAGTTACGTCAGGGGCTACGAGCAGTACTTC.

The chain recombines TRBV15 with TRBJ1-3, with 7 bases identical to TRBD1. The CDR3 consists of 14 residues. Germline-derived CDR1 and CDR2 are LNHNV and YYDKDF (reference sequence). The junction had 9 bases not matched to a gene; V was cut back by 11 bases and J by 2 bases. Here the CDR3 DNA reads TGTGCCGCCTGGACAGGCCTAGCTGGAAACACCATATATTTT. It codes for CAAWTGLAGNTIYF.

The CDR3 is CASKRPSTDTQYF. CDR3 DNA: TGTGCCAGCAAGCGGCCAAGCACAGATACGCAGTATTTT. J is TRBJ2-3 and V is TRBV11-2; D may be TRBD2 (5 bases). CDR1 SGHAT and CDR2 FQNNGV come from the germline V gene. There are 13 residues in the CDR3. Trimming removed 7 bases from V and 0 bases from J, with 8 bases in between.

The V call is TRBV7-9, the J call TRBJ2-7, with 8 bases fitting TRBD1. Per the germline V gene, CDR1 is SEHNR and CDR2 is FQNEAQ (reference sequence). The CDR3 covers 14 residues. The J segment lost 6 bases and the V segment lost 6 bases, leaving 10 bases of the junction unmatched. The CDR3: CASRTGTGSLEQYF. The DNA for the CDR3 is TGTGCCAGCAGGACCGGGACAGGATCCCTCGAGCAGTACTTC.

This sequence joins TRBV4-1 and TRBJ1-5; the match to TRBD1 covers 9 bases. The CDR3 spans 14 residues. Germline CDR1 and CDR2: MGHRA and YSYEKL. J gave up 7 bases and V 3 bases, and 4 bases lay outside the gene matches. The CDR3 region is CASSQGQGSQPQHF. For the CDR3, the DNA is TGCGCCAGCAGCCAGGGACAGGGTAGCCAGCCCCAGCATTTT.

The chain has TRBV2 and TRBJ1-4; TRBD1 matches at 7 bases. The CDR3 is 13 amino acids. The germline V gene has CDR1 SNHLY and CDR2 FYNNEI. The V gene end was trimmed by 6 bases and the J gene end by 6 bases; junction bases not matched to a gene: 4. As DNA, the CDR3 is TGTGCCAGCAGGATGGGGACAGATGAAAAACTGTTTTTT. Translated: CASRMGTDEKLFF.

The chain employs TRBV5-5 and TRBJ2-7; 8 bases line up with TRBD1. V shed 4 bases, J shed 3 bases, and the junction held 12 bases outside the gene matches. There are 16 residues in the CDR3. The V gene's germline CDR1 is SGHKS and CDR2 YYEKEE (reference sequence). CDR3 DNA sequence: TGTGCCAGCAGCCCCGTGTGGGCAGGGGGCTACTACGAGCAGTACTTC. Its protein product is CASSPVWAGGYYEQYF. Drawing the rest from reference TRBV5-5 and TRBJ2-7, the complete variable domain is DAGVTQSPTHLIKTRGQQVTLRCSPISGHKSVSWYQQVLGQGPQFIFQYYEKEERGRGNFPDRFSARQFPNYSSELNVNALLLGDSALYLCASSPVWAGGYYEQYFGPGTRLTVT.

The J gene is TRBJ1-6, the V gene TRBV5-4, with D unclear. The CDR3 has 15 amino acids. Looked up from germline, CDR1 is SGHNT and CDR2 is YYREEE (reference sequence). V lost 4 bases and J lost 0, with 8 bases in between. The CDR3 protein is CASSPSRSYNSPLHF. For the CDR3, the DNA is TGTGCCAGCAGCCCCTCCCGCTCCTATAATTCACCCCTCCACTTT.

The rearrangement joins TRBV29-1 to TRBJ2-3, with TRBD2 matching over 7 bases. The germline V gene has CDR1 SQVTM and CDR2 ANQGSEA. The CDR3 is 14 amino acids. Unmatched junction bases numbered 7, after V lost 3 bases and J lost 4 bases. In nucleotides, the CDR3 is TGCAGCGTTGAGCGCGGGAGCCCCGCAGATACGCAGTATTTT. Its translation is CSVERGSPADTQYF.

J is TRBJ2-7 and V is TRBV5-1; D unresolved. Germline CDR1 reads SGHRS; CDR2 reads YFSETQ. CDR3 length equals 13 residues. V was cut by 1 base and J by 5 bases, with 10 bases left in between. The CDR3 region is CASSLITSDEQYF. The CDR3 DNA follows: TGCGCCAGCAGCTTGATAACATCTGACGAGCAGTACTTC.

The J gene is TRBJ2-7, the V gene TRBV29-1, with a tentative D call TRBD1 (5 bases). From germline, CDR1 is SQVTM and CDR2 ANQGSEA. CDR3 length: 11 amino acids. Between the trimmed V and J ends, which lost 5 bases and 2 bases, there was a span of 7 bases. CDR3 DNA sequence: TGCAGCGTTAGACAGCCCTACGAGCAGTACTTC. It codes for CSVRQPYEQYF.

On this clone itself: The junction departs from germline at one end; a sequencing error may be responsible. This rearrangement joins TRBV15 to TRBJ1-3, with D possibly matching TRBD1 (5 bases). CDR1 is LNHNV and CDR2 is YYDKDF in the germline V gene (reference sequence). CDR3 length: 14 residues. The chain's CDR3 is CATGRAQGWNTIYF. CDR3 nucleotide sequence: TGTGCCACCGGCAGAGCCCAGGGATGGAACACCATATATTTT. Full variable domain (remainder filled in from reference TRBV15 and TRBJ1-3): DAMVIQNPRYQVTQFGKPVTLSCSQTLNHNVMYWYQQKSSQAPKLLFHYYDKDFNNEADTPDNFQSRRPNTSFCFLDIRSPGLGDTAMYLCATGRAQGWNTIYFGEGSWLTVV.

The V call is TRBV28, the J call TRBJ1-2; 8 positions agree with TRBD1. The germline gives CDR1 MDHEN, CDR2 SYDVKM. The CDR3 is made up of 14 amino acids. Trimming took 8 bases from V and 2 from J; bases not matched to a gene: 7. As DNA, the CDR3 is TGTGCCAGCGGCGGGGGACAGGAGAACTATGGCTACACCTTC. Encoded protein: CASGGGQENYGYTF.

The chain recombines TRBV5-4 with TRBJ2-3; a weak D match, TRBD2 (5 bases). Germline values: CDR1 SGHNT, CDR2 YYREEE (reference sequence). The CDR3 is made up of 16 amino acids. V was clipped by 4 bases and J by 2 bases, with 17 bases between them. This chain's CDR3 is CASSRAGMRNTDTQYF. In DNA form, the CDR3 reads TGTGCCAGCAGCCGCGCCGGGATGCGAAACACAGATACGCAGTATTTT. The whole variable domain, filled in from reference TRBV5-4 and TRBJ2-3, reads ETGVTQSPTHLIKTRGQQVTLRCSSQSGHNTVSWYQQALGQGPQFIFQYYREEENGRGNFPPRFSGLQFPNYSSELNVNALELDDSALYLCASSRAGMRNTDTQYFGPGTRLTVL.

The chain combines TRBV9 with TRBJ1-1; possible D gene TRBD1, 6 bases. The CDR3 sequence is 15 residues long. In germline, CDR1 is SGDLS, CDR2 YYNGEE. With 2 bases removed from V and 2 bases from J, the gap between germline ends came to 13 bases. The CDR3 coding sequence is TGTGCCAGCAGCGTTTCCGCGACAGGTAACACTGAAGCTTTCTTT. As protein: CASSVSATGNTEAFF.

By sample fraction, this clone is medium-sized. The rearrangement links TRBV7-8 to TRBJ1-2; 9 bases line up with TRBD1. The junction had 12 bases not matched to a gene; V was cut back by 3 bases and J by 4 bases. CDR1 and CDR2 (germline): SGHVS, FQNEAQ. This CDR3 has 17 residues. CDR3 sequence: CASSLGYRGRRPYGYTF. The DNA for the CDR3 is TGTGCCAGCAGCTTGGGGTACAGGGGGCGGCGCCCCTATGGCTACACCTTC.

This rearrangement joins TRBV28 to TRBJ2-3; D may be TRBD2 (5 bases). V lost 3 bases to trimming and J lost 1 base, with 8 bases between them. The CDR3 runs to 14 residues. CDR1 and CDR2 (germline): MDHEN, SYDVKM. CDR3 protein: CASSFSDGTDTQYF. CDR3 bases: TGTGCCAGCAGTTTTAGCGATGGCACAGATACGCAGTATTTT.

This chain's CDR3 is CASSGVPGQELNTEAFF. CDR3 bases: TGCGCCAGCAGCGGCGTACCGGGACAGGAACTGAACACTGAAGCTTTCTTT. The chain recombines TRBV5-1 with TRBJ1-1; 8 nucleotides align to TRBD1. The CDR3 spans 17 residues. The V gene's germline CDR1 is SGHRS and CDR2 YFSETQ. Unmatched junction bases numbered 11, after V lost 4 bases and J lost 0 bases. The variable domain in full, with the rest retrieved from reference TRBV5-1 and TRBJ1-1, is KAGVTQTPRYLIKTRGQQVTLSCSPISGHRSVSWYQQTPGQGLQFLFEYFSETQRNKGNFPGRFSGRQFSNSRSEMNVSTLELGDSALYLCASSGVPGQELNTEAFFGQGTRLTVV.

V and J are TRBV9 and TRBJ2-3; D is possibly TRBD2 (6 bases). CDR1 is SGDLS and CDR2 is YYNGEE in the germline V gene. Trimming left V 4 bases short and J 4 bases short, with 13 bases between. There are 14 residues in the CDR3. CDR3 loop: CASSPYGGSDTQYF. In DNA form, the CDR3 reads TGTGCCAGCAGCCCCTACGGGGGTTCAGATACGCAGTATTTT. The full variable domain, completed using reference TRBV9 and TRBJ2-3, is DSGVTQTPKHLITATGQRVTLRCSPRSGDLSVYWYQQSLDQGLQFLIQYYNGEERAKGNILERFSAQQFPDLHSELNLSSLELGDSALYFCASSPYGGSDTQYFGPGTRLTVL.

The chain has TRBV7-2 and TRBJ2-1, with 12 bases that match TRBD1. CDR1 and CDR2 from the germline V gene are SGHTA and FQGNSA. This CDR3 has 13 amino acids. Here the CDR3 reads CATRDRGLDEQFF. CDR3 nucleotides: TGTGCGACACGGGACAGGGGGCTGGATGAGCAGTTCTTC.